These 8 T cell receptor beta chains share one sample of origin, sequenced in a study of blood T cell repertoires in COVID-19. The assay was immunoSEQ multiplex PCR, and TCRdb's table has in-frame clones only and misses some. This sample has about 340,000 clones, with 90% to 95% found just once. Sequencing was performed on peripheral blood. The receptors come from a woman aged 18-29 years who had recovered from COVID-19.

In DNA form, the CDR3 reads TGTGCCAGCAGCCCTAGCGGGAGGGAAGAGACCCAGTACTTC. Protein product: CASSPSGREETQYF. The V gene is TRBV9, the J gene TRBJ2-5; 12 positions agree with TRBD2. The germline gives CDR1 SGDLS, CDR2 YYNGEE. The CDR3 is 14 residues long. The V segment lost 4 bases and the J segment 3 bases; nucleotides outside the gene matches: 1.

The CDR3 DNA reads TGTGCCACCAGCTCACTTAGGGGGAGAAGTGAAGCTTTCTTT. It is translated as CATSSLRGRSEAFF. V and J are TRBV15 and TRBJ1-1; D possibly corresponds to TRBD1 (6 bases). Trimming took 5 bases from V and 7 from J, leaving 17 bases between them. The germline CDR1 and CDR2 sequences are LNHNV and YYDKDF (reference sequence). The CDR3 length is 14 residues.

The gene calls are TRBV11-3 and TRBJ2-5; the D gene is possibly TRBD2 (6 bases). Per the germline V gene, CDR1 is SGHNT and CDR2 is YENEEA. CDR3 length: 15 residues. Between the trimmed V and J ends, which lost 1 base and 5 bases, there was a span of 14 bases. The CDR3 DNA reads TGTGCCAGCAGCTTAGGGGCGGGATCTTATGAGACCCAGTACTTC. Translating gives CASSLGAGSYETQYF.

The chain joins TRBV5-6 to TRBJ1-1; D may be TRBD1 (6 bases). This CDR3 has 13 residues. Trimming removed 6 bases from V and 4 bases from J, with 13 bases in between. Germline-derived CDR1 and CDR2 are SGHDT and YYEEEE. The CDR3 is CASTFTGSTEAFF. In DNA form, the CDR3 reads TGTGCCAGCACCTTCACAGGGAGCACTGAAGCTTTCTTT.

This chain links TRBV5-5 with TRBJ2-6; 7 bases are a match to TRBD1. Germline-derived CDR1 and CDR2 are SGHKS and YYEKEE (reference sequence). The junction had 5 bases not matched to a gene; V was cut back by 1 base and J by 1 base. The CDR3 extends over 17 amino acids. CDR3 nucleotide sequence: TGTGCCAGCAGCTTGACAGGGGATACTTCTGGGGCCAACGTCCTGACTTTC. Its protein product is CASSLTGDTSGANVLTF.

About this clone: Other DNA sequences in this sample translate to the same CDR3. The CDR3 here is CASSQDLRGTGELFF. CDR3 DNA: TGCGCCAGCAGCCAAGATCTACGGGGGACCGGGGAGCTGTTTTTT. The V call is TRBV4-3, the J call TRBJ2-2, with D maybe TRBD2 (6 bases). Trimming took off 0 bases at V and 5 bases at J, with 10 bases between the two ends. The CDR3 is made up of 15 amino acids. Germline CDR1 and CDR2: LGHNA and YSLEER.

This sequence joins TRBV5-1 and TRBJ2-3; TRBD2 might be the D (5 bases). This CDR3 contains 15 residues. The germline V and J ends were trimmed by 1 base and 6 bases, with 15 bases remaining between them. In germline, CDR1 is SGHRS, CDR2 YFSETQ. The CDR3 region has the DNA TGCGCCAGCAGCTTGCGAGGGTCCCCCGTGGATACGCAGTATTTT. This sequence encodes CASSLRGSPVDTQYF. The variable domain in full, completed from reference TRBV5-1 and TRBJ2-3, reads KAGVTQTPRYLIKTRGQQVTLSCSPISGHRSVSWYQQTPGQGLQFLFEYFSETQRNKGNFPGRFSGRQFSNSRSEMNVSTLELGDSALYLCASSLRGSPVDTQYFGPGTRLTVL.

V usage is TRBV28 and J usage is TRBJ2-1, with 9 bases matching TRBD1. The CDR3 covers 13 residues. Germline CDR1 is MDHEN and CDR2 is SYDVKM. After removal of 6 bases from V and 8 bases from J, the junction contained 5 bases not matched to a gene. The CDR3 here is CASRTGGLDEQFF. The CDR3 nucleotides are TGTGCCAGCAGGACAGGGGGTTTAGATGAGCAGTTCTTC.